The 26 T cell receptor beta chains in this list originate from one sample, sequenced in a study of blood T cell repertoires in COVID-19. Generated by immunoSEQ multiplex PCR, the TCRdb table keeps only in-frame clones and is missing some. The sample has 15,000 to 20,000 clones; about four fifths are singletons. The sequenced sample was peripheral blood. These receptors originate from a man in his forties with active or convalescent COVID-19.

This clone came up a few times. This sequence joins TRBV4-2 and TRBJ1-3; D is undetermined. V lost 6 bases and J lost 3, with 6 bases in between. Germline CDR1 and CDR2: LGHNA and YNFKEQ. The CDR3 is 12 amino acids. The CDR3 region is CASSPIGNTIYF. The CDR3 nucleotides are TGTGCCAGCAGTCCCATTGGAAACACCATATATTTT.

This chain uses TRBV9 with TRBJ2-1; 7 bases map to TRBD2. Germline V gives CDR1 SGDLS, CDR2 YYNGEE. This CDR3 has 16 residues. After removal of 0 bases from V and 7 bases from J, the junction contained 10 bases not matched to a gene. The CDR3 protein is CASSVGDGLVANEQFF. The CDR3 region has the DNA TGTGCCAGCAGCGTAGGGGATGGACTAGTAGCTAATGAGCAGTTCTTC.

The chain uses TRBV19 and TRBJ2-5, with 12 bases aligning to TRBD1. There are 16 residues in the CDR3. Unmatched junction bases numbered 6, after V lost 3 bases and J lost 4 bases. The V gene's germline CDR1 is LNHDA and CDR2 SQIVND (reference sequence). The CDR3 loop is CASSMGTGGYAETQYF. The CDR3 DNA reads TGTGCCAGTAGTATGGGGACAGGGGGCTATGCAGAGACCCAGTACTTC.

The rearrangement links TRBV6-5 to TRBJ1-2; 8 bases align to TRBD1. Germline V gene sequence: CDR1 MNHEY, CDR2 SVGAGI. The ends lost 6 bases at V and 4 bases at J; junction bases unmatched: 10. This CDR3 has 15 amino acids. The CDR3 loop reads CASRLSLGQGYGYTF. The CDR3 DNA follows: TGTGCCAGCAGGTTATCATTAGGACAGGGCTATGGCTACACCTTC.

The V gene is TRBV13, the J gene TRBJ1-6, with 7 bases lining up with TRBD1. With 8 bases clipped from V and 10 bases from J, the junction kept 11 bases outside the gene matches. There are 14 residues in the CDR3. Germline V gives CDR1 PRHDT, CDR2 FYEKMQ (reference sequence). CDR3 sequence: CASSRQGLDSPLHF. CDR3 bases: TGTGCCAGCTCACGACAGGGATTGGACTCACCCCTCCACTTT.

This clone has a handful of counts. The V gene is TRBV3-1 (or the pseudogene TRBV3-2), the J gene TRBJ2-3, with D unresolved. CDR3 length: 12 residues. In germline, CDR1 is LGHDT, CDR2 YNNKEL (reference sequence). The V end was cut by 3 bases, the J end by 6 bases, with 7 bases between. This CDR3 is CASSHSPDTQYF. The CDR3 nucleotides are TGTGCCAGCAGCCACAGTCCCGATACGCAGTATTTT.

The chain uses TRBV5-4 and TRBJ1-2; D call uncertain. CDR3 length equals 13 residues. Germline V gives CDR1 SGHNT, CDR2 YYREEE (reference sequence). V was trimmed by 5 bases and J by 1 base, leaving 9 bases between them. In nucleotides, the CDR3 is TGTGCCAGCAGTGACGGACTTAACTATGGCTACACCTTC. Its protein product is CASSDGLNYGYTF.

The chain links TRBV4-1 to TRBJ2-7; D gene uncertain. The ends were cut back, 1 base at V and 3 bases at J, with 13 bases in the middle. The CDR3 totals 15 residues. The germline gives CDR1 MGHRA, CDR2 YSYEKL. The CDR3 sequence: CASSQVQSTDYEQYF. CDR3 sequence (DNA): TGCGCCAGCAGCCAAGTCCAAAGTACTGACTACGAGCAGTACTTC.

This chain links TRBV11-2 with TRBJ1-2, with D possibly matching TRBD1 (5 bases). The CDR3 consists of 16 residues. Looked up from germline, CDR1 is SGHAT and CDR2 is FQNNGV. The V gene lost 4 bases and the J gene lost 6 bases, with 21 bases spanning the gap. DNA for the CDR3: TGTGCCAGCAGCTCCATAGCGGGGCGGGGTTGGGATGGCTACACCTTC. Its translation is CASSSIAGRGWDGYTF.

This clone came up once. The chain employs TRBV19 and TRBJ1-3, with 8 positions matching TRBD1. The CDR3 totals 16 residues. V gave up 5 bases and J gave up 0 bases; unmatched junction bases: 6. Looked up from germline, CDR1 is LNHDA and CDR2 is SQIVND (reference sequence). The CDR3 coding sequence is TGTGCCAGTAGTGATGCCGGACAGGGCTCTGGAAACACCATATATTTT. Protein: CASSDAGQGSGNTIYF.

J is TRBJ2-1 and V is TRBV7-9; TRBD1 matches at 7 bases. Per the germline V gene, CDR1 is SEHNR and CDR2 is FQNEAQ (reference sequence). V trimming: 0 bases; J trimming: 9 bases; junction bases outside the gene matches: 8. The CDR3 totals 15 residues. The CDR3 sequence is CASSLAYEGAGEQFF. DNA of the CDR3: TGTGCCAGCAGCTTAGCGTACGAGGGGGCGGGTGAGCAGTTCTTC.

This chain connects TRBV11-2 to TRBJ2-5, with TRBD1 identical over 7 bases. Germline V gene sequence: CDR1 SGHAT, CDR2 FQNNGV. V lost 6 bases to trimming and J lost 1 base; unmatched junction nucleotides: 8. CDR3 length equals 15 residues. The CDR3 DNA reads TGTGCCAGCAGTCACCGGGACAGACTCCAAGAGACCCAGTACTTC. Its translation is CASSHRDRLQETQYF. The variable domain in full, with the rest retrieved from reference TRBV11-2 and TRBJ2-5, is EAGVAQSPRYKIIEKRQSVAFWCNPISGHATLYWYQQILGQGPKLLIQFQNNGVVDDSQLPKDRFSAERLKGVDSTLKIQPAKLEDSAVYLCASSHRDRLQETQYFGPGTRLLVL.

The chain uses TRBV11-2 and TRBJ2-7, with D maybe TRBD2 (5 bases). There are 15 residues in the CDR3. With 3 bases removed from V and 0 bases from J, the gap between germline ends came to 12 bases. The V gene's germline CDR1 is SGHAT and CDR2 FQNNGV. For the CDR3, the DNA is TGTGCCAGCAGCTTCGGACTTCTCTCCTCCTACGAGCAGTACTTC. Translated: CASSFGLLSSYEQYF.

This rearrangement joins TRBV6-5 to TRBJ2-7; TRBD1 aligns across 9 bases. The CDR3 consists of 15 residues. Germline CDR1 MNHEY, CDR2 SVGAGI. V lost 8 bases and J lost 2; bases outside the gene matches: 10. As DNA, the CDR3 is TGTGCCAGCCATCCGGGACAGGGATATACCTACGAGCAGTACTTC. Translating gives CASHPGQGYTYEQYF.

This chain links TRBV7-2 with TRBJ2-7; no clear D. This CDR3 region has 15 residues. Trimming removed 1 base from V and 1 base from J, with 11 bases in between. Germline V gives CDR1 SGHTA, CDR2 FQGNSA. The CDR3 loop reads CASSLVGGESYEQYF. The CDR3 nucleotides read TGTGCCAGCAGCTTAGTAGGCGGAGAATCCTACGAGCAGTACTTC.

The CDR3 DNA sequence: TGTGCCAGCAGTGAAGGGACAGGCTCTGGGGCCAACGTCCTGACTTTC. It translates to CASSEGTGSGANVLTF. The rearrangement links TRBV6-1 to TRBJ2-6; 7 bases are shared with TRBD1. This CDR3 is built from 16 residues. The V gene end was trimmed by 1 base and the J gene end by 0 bases; junction bases not matched to a gene: 0. Germline V gene sequence: CDR1 MNHNS, CDR2 SASEGT.

The V and J genes are TRBV4-1 and TRBJ2-7; D is undetermined. This CDR3 has 14 amino acids. The ends were cut back, 1 base at V and 0 bases at J, with 7 bases in the middle. Germline CDR1 and CDR2: MGHRA and YSYEKL. The CDR3 protein is CASSQGPVSYEQYF. CDR3 DNA: TGCGCCAGCAGCCAAGGCCCGGTCTCCTACGAGCAGTACTTC.

This sequence joins TRBV18 and TRBJ2-3; D remains unclear. The CDR3 runs to 13 residues. The germline CDR1 and CDR2 sequences are KGHSH and LQKENI. V gave up 3 bases and J gave up 6 bases, with 10 bases separating them. The CDR3 DNA is TGTGCCAGCTCACCCGAAGTTCGGGATACGCAGTATTTT. It encodes CASSPEVRDTQYF. The full variable domain, completed using reference TRBV18 and TRBJ2-3, is NAGVMQNPRHLVRRRGQEARLRCSPMKGHSHVYWYRQLPEEGLKFMVYLQKENIIDESGMPKERFSAEFPKEGPSILRIQQVVRGDSAAYFCASSPEVRDTQYFGPGTRLTVL.

This rearrangement joins TRBV4-1 to TRBJ1-6; D unresolved. V dropped 4 bases and J dropped 10 bases, with 17 bases sitting between them. CDR1 and CDR2 from the germline V gene are MGHRA and YSYEKL. The CDR3 is made up of 15 amino acids. The CDR3 DNA reads as TGCGCCAGCAGCCCTACTGGGCTTGCACGCTCACCCCTCCACTTT. Translated: CASSPTGLARSPLHF.

V usage is TRBV9 and J usage is TRBJ2-3, with TRBD2 matching over 13 bases. Trimming took 4 bases from V and 1 from J; bases not matched to a gene: 6. The CDR3 has 17 amino acids. Germline V gene lookup returns CDR1 SGDLS and CDR2 YYNGEE. CDR3 sequence: CASSRAGTSGGTDTQYF. CDR3 DNA sequence: TGTGCCAGCAGCAGAGCTGGGACTAGCGGGGGCACAGATACGCAGTATTTT. The full variable domain, its missing parts supplied by reference TRBV9 and TRBJ2-3, is DSGVTQTPKHLITATGQRVTLRCSPRSGDLSVYWYQQSLDQGLQFLIQYYNGEERAKGNILERFSAQQFPDLHSELNLSSLELGDSALYFCASSRAGTSGGTDTQYFGPGTRLTVL.

The chain employs TRBV15 and TRBJ2-5; 12 nucleotides match TRBD2. Germline CDR1 reads LNHNV; CDR2 reads YYDKDF (reference sequence). The CDR3 spans 15 residues. J lost 5 bases, V lost 5 bases, and 6 bases had no gene match. The CDR3 here is CATSPTSGGQETQYF. CDR3 DNA sequence: TGTGCCACCAGCCCGACTAGCGGGGGACAGGAGACCCAGTACTTC.

This clone has a handful of counts. The genes are TRBV11-2 and TRBJ1-2; the D is unclear. V lost 0 bases and J lost 2, with 7 bases in between. The CDR3 totals 14 residues. Per germline, CDR1 SGHAT and CDR2 FQNNGV. The DNA of the CDR3 is TGTGCCAGCAGCTTAGATCCGAGGAACTATGGCTACACCTTC. Amino acids: CASSLDPRNYGYTF. The full variable domain, rest sourced from reference TRBV11-2 and TRBJ1-2, is EAGVAQSPRYKIIEKRQSVAFWCNPISGHATLYWYQQILGQGPKLLIQFQNNGVVDDSQLPKDRFSAERLKGVDSTLKIQPAKLEDSAVYLCASSLDPRNYGYTFGSGTRLTVV.

This chain links TRBV19 with TRBJ1-3, with D maybe TRBD1 (5 bases). This CDR3 has 18 residues. The germline V gene has CDR1 LNHDA and CDR2 SQIVND (reference sequence). Between the trimmed V and J ends, which lost 7 bases and 0 bases, there was a span of 22 bases. The CDR3 DNA follows: TGTGCCAGTACCCCCCGAAAGGGAACAGGTGTCTCTGGAAACACCATATATTTT. Translation: CASTPRKGTGVSGNTIYF.

The chain uses TRBV5-5 and TRBJ1-2; D not certain. V lost 4 bases to trimming and J lost 5 bases, with 15 bases between them. CDR3 length: 14 amino acids. Germline V CDR1 and CDR2: SGHKS, YYEKEE (reference sequence). The CDR3 sequence is CASSTARGTYGYTF. The DNA of the CDR3 is TGTGCCAGCAGCACCGCTCGGGGAACGTATGGCTACACCTTC.

The chain has TRBV7-8 and TRBJ1-2; D gene uncertain. The V and J ends lost 2 bases and 4 bases respectively, with 8 bases between them. Germline lookup yields CDR1 SGHVS and CDR2 FQNEAQ. The CDR3 spans 13 residues. CDR3 sequence (DNA): TGTGCCAGCAGCTTATTCAGGCCCTATGGCTACACCTTC. As protein: CASSLFRPYGYTF.

This sequence joins TRBV5-1 and TRBJ2-5; no clear D. V was cut by 0 bases and J by 7 bases, with 7 bases left in between. Germline V gives CDR1 SGHRS, CDR2 YFSETQ. This CDR3 is 12 amino acids long. CDR3 amino acids: CASSLVHGTQYF. The CDR3 DNA is TGCGCCAGCAGCTTGGTTCACGGGACCCAGTACTTC. Full variable domain (rest looked up from reference TRBV5-1 and TRBJ2-5): KAGVTQTPRYLIKTRGQQVTLSCSPISGHRSVSWYQQTPGQGLQFLFEYFSETQRNKGNFPGRFSGRQFSNSRSEMNVSTLELGDSALYLCASSLVHGTQYFGPGTRLLVL.